Listed here are 13 T cell receptor beta chains from one sample, sequenced in a study of neurological immune-mediated disorders (dated by TCRdb to between 2017 and 2020). Library generation was performed with 5' RACE. Instrument on record: Illumina HiSeq 2500. TCRdb reanalyzed the raw reads on its own, using fastp at Q25 for trimming and MiXCR for clone calling, and kept in-frame beta chains. Rows with a matching CDR3 protein are joined into one entry that keeps the most common DNA and genes. A total of approximately 68,000 distinct CDR3 sequences appear in this sample, 4.8% of them only once. Clones ranked in the top ten supply about 2.2% of the sample. The specimen sequenced was PBMCs. The source is a woman between 65 and 79 years old with multiple sclerosis.

The chain joins TRBV6-6 to TRBJ2-7, with 8 bases fitting TRBD2. Germline loops: CDR1 MNHNY, CDR2 SVGAGI (reference sequence). J gave up 11 bases and V 6 bases, and 12 bases lay outside the gene matches. The CDR3 length is 13 residues. This CDR3 reads CASSRGSGRREYF. The CDR3 nucleotides are TGTGCCAGCAGCCGGGGGAGCGGGAGAAGAGAGTACTTC.

This clonotype was counted ten times or more. The chain recombines TRBV13 with TRBJ2-7, with TRBD2 matching 7 bases. The CDR3 covers 13 residues. Looked up from germline, CDR1 is PRHDT and CDR2 is FYEKMQ (reference sequence). V lost 7 bases, J lost 1 base, and 4 bases stayed unmatched. The CDR3, as DNA: TGTGCCAGCACTAAGGGAGGGTCCTACGAGCAGTACTTC. Translation: CASTKGGSYEQYF. The complete variable domain, with remaining parts taken from reference TRBV13 and TRBJ2-7, reads AAGVIQSPRHLIKEKRETATLKCYPIPRHDTVYWYQQGPGQDPQFLISFYEKMQSDKGSIPDRFSAQQFSDYHSELNMSSLELGDSALYFCASTKGGSYEQYFGPGTRLTVT.

This clonotype was observed many times. The chain is built from TRBV6-2 or TRBV6-3 and TRBJ2-7; the match to TRBD2 covers 8 bases. This CDR3 has 16 amino acids. CDR1 and CDR2 (germline): MNHEY, SVGEGT. V dropped 4 bases and J dropped 3; count of bases not matched to a gene: 11. The CDR3 coding sequence is TGTGCCAGCAGTTCTCAGAGCGGGAGTTTGGGCTACGAGCAGTACTTC. This encodes CASSSQSGSLGYEQYF.

There are many counts of this clonotype. The chain employs TRBV6-5 and TRBJ1-2, with a possible D match to TRBD1 (5 bases). Germline CDR1 reads MNHEY; CDR2 reads SVGAGI. V was trimmed by 0 bases and J by 0 bases, leaving 8 bases between them. This CDR3 is built from 15 residues. The CDR3 sequence is CASSYSGGANYGYTF. Written as DNA, the CDR3 is TGTGCCAGCAGTTACTCGGGGGGAGCTAACTATGGCTACACCTTC.

V is TRBV7-3 and J is TRBJ2-1; TRBD2 aligns across 8 bases. Unmatched junction bases numbered 13, after V lost 5 bases and J lost 7 bases. The CDR3 extends over 16 amino acids. Germline CDR1 reads SGHTA; CDR2 reads FQGTGA. The CDR3 sequence is CASSPGGAGVGNEQFF. DNA of the CDR3: TGTGCCAGCAGCCCGGGGGGGGCGGGAGTAGGAAATGAGCAGTTCTTC.

This clonotype showed up many times. The rearrangement uses TRBV5-1 and TRBJ2-5, with a possible D match to TRBD2 (5 bases). This CDR3 has 14 amino acids. Trimming pared 4 bases from V and 0 bases from J, leaving 10 bases between. Germline CDR1 and CDR2: SGHRS and YFSETQ. CDR3: CASSPTGNQETQYF. For the CDR3, the DNA is TGCGCCAGCAGCCCTACGGGGAACCAAGAGACCCAGTACTTC.

This clonotype was counted at least ten times. CDR3 sequence (DNA): TGCGCCAGCAGCTACTCCAGGACAGCTCTCTCTAACTATGGCTACACCTTC. Amino acids: CASSYSRTALSNYGYTF. The chain joins TRBV5-1 to TRBJ1-2; a possible D gene is TRBD1 (6 bases). This CDR3 region has 17 residues. Germline CDR1 is SGHRS and CDR2 is YFSETQ. V was clipped by 3 bases and J by 0 bases, with 18 bases between them.

This clonotype was recorded at least ten times. This chain links TRBV6-2 or TRBV6-3 with TRBJ2-1; D remains ambiguous. The CDR3 contains 14 residues. Germline CDR1 MNHEY, CDR2 SVGEGT. V lost 0 bases to trimming and J lost 9 bases, with 12 bases between them. The CDR3: CASSYSTLTPEQFF. CDR3 coding DNA: TGTGCCAGCAGTTACTCAACTTTGACCCCTGAGCAGTTCTTC.

In this sample, this clonotype turned up many times. The chain's CDR3 is CASSYVTPSNYGYTF. The CDR3 DNA reads as TGTGCCAGCAGTTACGTCACACCATCTAACTATGGCTACACCTTC. This chain links TRBV6-5 with TRBJ1-2; D is unclear. Germline V lookup: CDR1 MNHEY, CDR2 SVGAGI. V was pared by 2 bases and J by 0 bases, with 10 bases between. This CDR3 region has 15 residues.

The sample holds a few counts of this clonotype. The chain combines TRBV20-1 with TRBJ2-3; tentative D call: TRBD2 (6 bases). Trimming stripped 6 bases from V and 6 bases from J, with 28 bases between. The germline CDR1 and CDR2 sequences are DFQATT and SNEGSKA (reference sequence). The length of the CDR3 is 17 residues. The CDR3 region has the DNA TGCAGTGCGCACGCCCCGTCCGGGAGCGGTAGCATCGATACGCAGTATTTT. Protein: CSAHAPSGSGSIDTQYF.

This clonotype has ten or more counts. This chain uses TRBV20-1 with TRBJ2-5; D ambiguous. This CDR3 is built from 13 residues. Trimming took off 2 bases at V and 3 bases at J, with 10 bases between the two ends. From germline, CDR1 is DFQATT and CDR2 SNEGSKA (reference sequence). CDR3 DNA sequence: TGCAGTGCTAGACTCCACGGAAAAGAGACCCAGTACTTC. Translating gives CSARLHGKETQYF.

A few counts support this clonotype. Relative to the germline gene, one junction end is altered; a read error may explain this. The chain recombines TRBV7-7 with TRBJ2-2; possible D gene TRBD1, 6 bases. CDR1 SSHAT and CDR2 FNYEAQ come from the germline V gene (reference sequence). The CDR3 has 14 residues. The CDR3 nucleotides read TGTGCTAGCAGCTTACAGGGCGGCTCCGGGGAGCTGTTTTTT. Translated, it gives CASSLQGGSGELFF.

This clonotype was observed many times. DNA for the CDR3: TGCGCCAGCAGCTTACTCAAGACAACAGGTTCCCCTGTAGGTAATGAGCAGTTCTTC. Protein sequence: CASSLLKTTGSPVGNEQFF. This rearrangement joins TRBV5-1 to TRBJ2-1, with a tentative D call TRBD1 (5 bases). Germline CDR1 reads SGHRS; CDR2 reads YFSETQ. The V gene lost 2 bases and the J gene lost 7 bases, with 28 bases spanning the gap. The CDR3 has 19 residues.